The sequence of this T cell receptor beta chain was determined in a study of esophageal squamous cell carcinoma under preoperative chemotherapy. Findings and limits, study-wide: Chemotherapy was followed by significantly higher TCR diversity in peripheral T cells only, not tumor-infiltrating lymphocytes.

CDR3 length equals 16 residues. Germline assignment: CDR1 SGHVS and CDR2 FQNEAQ. TCRdb processed the PCR reads anew with MiXCR; each CDR3 protein has one entry. The sample holds 30,000 to 35,000 distinct CDR3 sequences; 50% to 60% are singletons and the top ten take roughly 24%. Time point reported: after preoperative PTX-NDP chemotherapy. Patients received paclitaxel-nedaplatin as preoperative chemotherapy before surgery. As for this clonotype: Its specificity is unknown. Sequence at one end of the junction differs from germline and may be a read error.

Sample collection was performed from a patient given preoperative chemotherapy. This TCR derives from a human donor with esophageal squamous cell carcinoma. The donor label of this sample is uncertain. The chain combines TRBV7-8 with TRBJ2-2, with a weak D call TRBD1 (6 bases). The DNA end is more similar to TRBJ2-3, so the J call may be wrong. CDR3 nucleotide sequence: TGTGCCAGCAGCCGCCTAGGGGGTGTGAGCACAGATGCGCAGTATTTT. Its translation: CASSRLGGVSTDAQYF.